A single TCR beta chain is shown here with its context. Its antigen is currently unknown. The data derive from a study of T cell responses to AZD1222 COVID-19 vaccine. Whole-study results and caveats: Unmutated variant regions reportedly attract nearly half of all spike-specific TCRs. Along spike, vaccine-associated CD4 TCRs were found throughout, with dominance at 160-218 and 743-854. Donors were largely white British and mainly female; clonal diversity was possibly underestimated. None of the repertoires were sampled until the peak T cell response had passed.

The CDR3 length is 14 residues. V was trimmed by 4 bases and J by 0 bases, leaving 6 bases between them. CDR1 is SGHVS, CDR2 FNYEAQ, per germline. Sequencing used immunoSEQ multiplex PCR; TCRdb keeps in-frame clones, though not all of them. The sample carries roughly 120,000 clones, roughly 88% recorded once. The source was peripheral blood, collected on day 0 of AZD1222 vaccination. V gene TRBV7-6 combines with J gene TRBJ1-4; no clear D. The TCR originated in an adult in good health. The CDR3 reads CASSSTTTNEKLFF. CDR3 bases: TGTGCCAGCAGCTCCACCACAACTAATGAAAAACTGTTTTTT.